This T cell receptor beta chain came from a study of a mutant IDH1 vaccine in newly diagnosed glioma. Data came from immunoSEQ multiplex PCR; TCRdb stores just in-frame clones and leaves some out. This table holds just over 60,000 clones, over 80% found once. V lost 3 bases and J lost 4, with 19 bases in between. Germline loops: CDR1 SGHRS, CDR2 YFSETQ. There are 16 residues in the CDR3. Details on this clone: Its specificity is unknown.

The time point was: week 47, end of study. Each dose of the vaccine consisted of 300 ug of mutant IDH1 20-mer peptide, with topical imiquimod. Astrocytomas found in donors were new, WHO grade 3 or 4, IDH1-mutant and ATRX-lost. This TCR came from a man aged 25-45 years with glioma. Here the sequenced sample was PBMCs, taken from a glioma patient whose treatment included an IDH1 peptide vaccine. This chain joins TRBV5-1 and TRBJ1-2, with a weak D call TRBD1 (6 bases). The CDR3 region has the DNA TGCGCCAGCAGCTCAGGAACAGGGTTAGGTGGCTATGGCTACACCTTC. Amino acids: CASSSGTGLGGYGYTF.